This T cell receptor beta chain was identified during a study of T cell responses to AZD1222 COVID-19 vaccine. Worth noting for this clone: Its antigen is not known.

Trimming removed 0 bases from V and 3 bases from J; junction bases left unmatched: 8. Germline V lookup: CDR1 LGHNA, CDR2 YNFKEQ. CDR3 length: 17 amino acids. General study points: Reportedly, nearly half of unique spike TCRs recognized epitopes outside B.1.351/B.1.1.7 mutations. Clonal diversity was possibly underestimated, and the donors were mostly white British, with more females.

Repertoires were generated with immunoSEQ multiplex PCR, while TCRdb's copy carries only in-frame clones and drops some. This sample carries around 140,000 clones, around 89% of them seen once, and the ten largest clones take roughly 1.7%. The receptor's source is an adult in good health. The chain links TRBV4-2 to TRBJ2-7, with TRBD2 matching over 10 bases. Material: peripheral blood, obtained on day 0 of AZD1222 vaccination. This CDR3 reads CASSQEVGTSVYYEQYF. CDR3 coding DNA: TGTGCCAGCAGCCAAGAAGTTGGGACTAGCGTATACTACGAGCAGTACTTC.